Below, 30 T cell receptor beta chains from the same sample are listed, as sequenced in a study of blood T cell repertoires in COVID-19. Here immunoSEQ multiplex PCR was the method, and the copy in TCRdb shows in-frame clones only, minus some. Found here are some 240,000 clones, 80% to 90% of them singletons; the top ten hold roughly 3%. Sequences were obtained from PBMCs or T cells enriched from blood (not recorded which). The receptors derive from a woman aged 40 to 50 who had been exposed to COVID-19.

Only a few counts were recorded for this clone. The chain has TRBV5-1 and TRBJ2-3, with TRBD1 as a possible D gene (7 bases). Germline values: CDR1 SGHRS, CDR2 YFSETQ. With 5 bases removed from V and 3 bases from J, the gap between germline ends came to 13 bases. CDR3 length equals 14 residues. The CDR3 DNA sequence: TGCGCCAGCAGAAAGGCAGGGGGGACAGATACGCAGTATTTT. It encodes CASRKAGGTDTQYF. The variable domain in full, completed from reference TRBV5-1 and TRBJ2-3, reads KAGVTQTPRYLIKTRGQQVTLSCSPISGHRSVSWYQQTPGQGLQFLFEYFSETQRNKGNFPGRFSGRQFSNSRSEMNVSTLELGDSALYLCASRKAGGTDTQYFGPGTRLTVL.

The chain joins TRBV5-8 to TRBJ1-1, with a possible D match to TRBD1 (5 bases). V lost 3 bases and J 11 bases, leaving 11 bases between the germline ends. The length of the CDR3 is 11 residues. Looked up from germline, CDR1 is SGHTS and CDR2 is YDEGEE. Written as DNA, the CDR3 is TGTGCCAGCAGCTGGGGGGTTGGGGCTTTCTTT. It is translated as CASSWGVGAFF.

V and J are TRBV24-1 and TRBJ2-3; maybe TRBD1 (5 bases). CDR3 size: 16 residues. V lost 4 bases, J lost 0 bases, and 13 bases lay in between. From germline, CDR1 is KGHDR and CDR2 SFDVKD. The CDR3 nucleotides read TGTGCCACCAGTGACCCTGGGGCATCTAGCACAGATACGCAGTATTTT. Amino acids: CATSDPGASSTDTQYF.

The CDR3 DNA is TGCGCCACCGCCGGGACTAGCGTGGATACGCAGTATTTT. This encodes CATAGTSVDTQYF. V is TRBV10-2 and J is TRBJ2-3; 10 bases match TRBD2. V lost 10 bases to trimming and J lost 6 bases; unmatched junction nucleotides: 7. This CDR3 region has 13 residues. Germline assignment: CDR1 WSHSY and CDR2 SAAADI.

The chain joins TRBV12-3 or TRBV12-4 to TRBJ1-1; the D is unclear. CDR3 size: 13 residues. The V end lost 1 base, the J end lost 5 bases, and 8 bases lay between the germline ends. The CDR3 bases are TGTGCCAGCAGTTTAGGTTCCGTGACTGAAGCTTTCTTT. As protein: CASSLGSVTEAFF.

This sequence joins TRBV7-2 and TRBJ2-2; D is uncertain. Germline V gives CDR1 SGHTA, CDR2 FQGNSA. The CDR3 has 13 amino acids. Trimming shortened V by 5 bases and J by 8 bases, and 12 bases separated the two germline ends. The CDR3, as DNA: TGTGCCAGCAGCCCCGATGGAGCGGGGGAGCTGTTTTTT. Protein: CASSPDGAGELFF.

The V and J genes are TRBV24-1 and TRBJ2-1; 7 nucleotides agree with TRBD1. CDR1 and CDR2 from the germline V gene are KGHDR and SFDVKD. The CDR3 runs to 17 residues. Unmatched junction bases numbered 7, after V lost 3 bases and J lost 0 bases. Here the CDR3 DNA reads TGTGCCACCAGTGATACTCGAGGGGGCCGCTCCTACAATGAGCAGTTCTTC. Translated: CATSDTRGGRSYNEQFF.

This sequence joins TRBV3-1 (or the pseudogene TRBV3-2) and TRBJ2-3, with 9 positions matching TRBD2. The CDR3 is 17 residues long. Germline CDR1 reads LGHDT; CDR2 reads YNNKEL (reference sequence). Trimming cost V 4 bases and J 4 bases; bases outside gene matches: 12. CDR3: CASSRDIPGLAPDTQYF. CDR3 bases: TGTGCCAGCAGCCGGGACATACCGGGACTAGCCCCAGATACGCAGTATTTT.

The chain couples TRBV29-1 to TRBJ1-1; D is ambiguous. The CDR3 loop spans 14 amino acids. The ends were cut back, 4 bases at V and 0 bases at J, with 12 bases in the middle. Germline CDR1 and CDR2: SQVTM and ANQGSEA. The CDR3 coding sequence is TGCAGCGTTGTGCGAGTTTTAATGAACACTGAAGCTTTCTTT. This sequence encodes CSVVRVLMNTEAFF.

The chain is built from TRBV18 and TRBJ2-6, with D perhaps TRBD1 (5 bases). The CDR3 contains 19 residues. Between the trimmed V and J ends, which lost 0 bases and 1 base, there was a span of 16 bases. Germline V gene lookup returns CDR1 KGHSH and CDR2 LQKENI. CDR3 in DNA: TGTGCCAGCTCACCACCAGGTTATCAGGGTGGGTCTGGGGCCAACGTCCTGACTTTC. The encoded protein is CASSPPGYQGGSGANVLTF.

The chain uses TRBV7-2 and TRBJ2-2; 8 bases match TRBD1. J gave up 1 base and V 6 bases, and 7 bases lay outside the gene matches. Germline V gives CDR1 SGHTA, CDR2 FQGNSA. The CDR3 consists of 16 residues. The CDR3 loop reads CASSKYRGKNTGELFF. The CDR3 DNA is TGTGCCAGCAGTAAATACAGGGGGAAGAACACCGGGGAGCTGTTTTTT.

CDR3 in amino acids: CASSSKRTGVTEAFF. The DNA of the CDR3 is TGTGCCAGCAGCTCCAAACGGACAGGGGTCACTGAAGCTTTCTTT. V is TRBV7-9 and J is TRBJ1-1, with TRBD1 matching 9 bases. Germline V CDR1 and CDR2: SEHNR, FQNEAQ (reference sequence). This CDR3 has 15 amino acids. V dropped 4 bases and J dropped 4; count of bases not matched to a gene: 7.

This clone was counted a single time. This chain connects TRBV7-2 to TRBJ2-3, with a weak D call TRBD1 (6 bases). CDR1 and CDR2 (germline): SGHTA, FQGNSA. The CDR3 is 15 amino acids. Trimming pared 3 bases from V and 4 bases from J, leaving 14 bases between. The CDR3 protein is CASSFVQGRADTQYF. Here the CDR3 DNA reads TGTGCCAGCAGCTTTGTGCAGGGGAGAGCAGATACGCAGTATTTT.

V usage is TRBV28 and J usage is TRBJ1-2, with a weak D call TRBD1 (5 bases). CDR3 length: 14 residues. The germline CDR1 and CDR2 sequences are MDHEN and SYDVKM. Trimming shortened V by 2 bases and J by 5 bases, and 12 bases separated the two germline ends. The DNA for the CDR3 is TGTGCCAGCAGTTTAAGCCGGGGGGGGTATGGCTACACCTTC. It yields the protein CASSLSRGGYGYTF.

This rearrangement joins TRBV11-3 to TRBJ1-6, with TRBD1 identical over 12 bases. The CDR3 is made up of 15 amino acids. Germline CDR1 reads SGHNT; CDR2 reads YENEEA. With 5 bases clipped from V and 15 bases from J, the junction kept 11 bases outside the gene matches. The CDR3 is CASSLPGTGGSSLHF. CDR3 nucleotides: TGTGCCAGCAGCCTGCCCGGGACAGGGGGCTCTAGCCTCCACTTT.

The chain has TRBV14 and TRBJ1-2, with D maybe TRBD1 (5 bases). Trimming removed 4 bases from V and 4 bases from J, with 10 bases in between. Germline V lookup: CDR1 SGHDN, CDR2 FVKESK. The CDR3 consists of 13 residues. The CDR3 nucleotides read TGTGCCAGCAGCCCGGGGGGTTCCTATGGCTACACCTTC. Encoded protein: CASSPGGSYGYTF.

The CDR3 DNA sequence: TGTGCCAGCAGCTTAAATAGGGCTGAGGGCTACAATGAGCAGTTCTTC. It codes for CASSLNRAEGYNEQFF. This chain connects TRBV7-8 to TRBJ2-1, with D maybe TRBD2 (5 bases). This CDR3 is 16 amino acids long. Deletions cut 2 bases from V and 3 bases from J, with 14 bases between. The germline V gene has CDR1 SGHVS and CDR2 FQNEAQ.

CDR3 in DNA: TGTGCCATCCAGGGAAGGCTAAATCAGCCCCAGCATTTT. This codes for CAIQGRLNQPQHF. This chain joins TRBV10-3 and TRBJ1-5, with D tentatively TRBD1 (5 bases). CDR1 and CDR2 (germline): ENHRY, SYGVKD. V gave up 8 bases and J gave up 4 bases, with 12 bases separating them. The CDR3 sequence is 13 residues long.

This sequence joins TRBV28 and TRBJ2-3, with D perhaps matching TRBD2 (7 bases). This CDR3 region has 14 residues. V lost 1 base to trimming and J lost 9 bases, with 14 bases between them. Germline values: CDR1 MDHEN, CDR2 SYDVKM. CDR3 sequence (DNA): TGTGCCAGCAGTTTATTCCGTGGGAGGGGGACGCAGTATTTT. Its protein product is CASSLFRGRGTQYF.

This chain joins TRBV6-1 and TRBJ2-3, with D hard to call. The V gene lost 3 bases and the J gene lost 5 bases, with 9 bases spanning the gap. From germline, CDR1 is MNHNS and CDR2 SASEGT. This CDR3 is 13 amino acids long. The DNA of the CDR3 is TGTGCCAGCAGTGATACTACTCGAGATACGCAGTATTTT. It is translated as CASSDTTRDTQYF.

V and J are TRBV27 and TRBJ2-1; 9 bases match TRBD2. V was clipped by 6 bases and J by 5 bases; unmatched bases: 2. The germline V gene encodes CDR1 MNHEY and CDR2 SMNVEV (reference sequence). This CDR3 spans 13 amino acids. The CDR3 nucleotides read TGTGCCAGCAGACCTAGCGGGAACAATGAGCAGTTCTTC. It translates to CASRPSGNNEQFF.

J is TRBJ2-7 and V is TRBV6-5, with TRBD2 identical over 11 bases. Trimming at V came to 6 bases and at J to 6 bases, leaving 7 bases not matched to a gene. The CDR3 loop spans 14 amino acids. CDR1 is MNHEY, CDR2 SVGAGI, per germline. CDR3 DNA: TGTGCCAGCAGAATTAGCGGGGGGGCCGGCGAGCAGTACTTC. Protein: CASRISGGAGEQYF.

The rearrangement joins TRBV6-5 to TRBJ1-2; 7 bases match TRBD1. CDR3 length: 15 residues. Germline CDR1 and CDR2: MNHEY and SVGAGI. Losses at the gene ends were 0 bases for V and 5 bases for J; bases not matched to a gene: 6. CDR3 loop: CASSYSRQGIYGYTF. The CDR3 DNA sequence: TGTGCCAGCAGTTACTCCAGACAGGGTATATATGGCTACACCTTC.

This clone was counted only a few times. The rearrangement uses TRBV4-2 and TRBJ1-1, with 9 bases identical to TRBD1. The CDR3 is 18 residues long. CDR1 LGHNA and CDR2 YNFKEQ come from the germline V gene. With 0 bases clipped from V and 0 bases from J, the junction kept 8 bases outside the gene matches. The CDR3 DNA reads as TGTGCCAGCAGCCAAGATCTCGGGACAGGGCCTATGAACACTGAAGCTTTCTTT. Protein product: CASSQDLGTGPMNTEAFF.

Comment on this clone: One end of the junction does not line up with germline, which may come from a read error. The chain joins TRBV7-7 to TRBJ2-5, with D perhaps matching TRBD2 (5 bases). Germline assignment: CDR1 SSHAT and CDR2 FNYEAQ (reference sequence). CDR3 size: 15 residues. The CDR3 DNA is TGTGCTAGCAGCTTAGACGACTTGAGGGAAGAGACCCAGTACTTC. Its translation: CASSLDDLREETQYF.

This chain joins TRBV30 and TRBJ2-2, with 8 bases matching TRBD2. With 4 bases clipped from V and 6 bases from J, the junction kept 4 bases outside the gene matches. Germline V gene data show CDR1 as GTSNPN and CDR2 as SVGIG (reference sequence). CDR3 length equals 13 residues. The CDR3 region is CAWTSGLSGELFF. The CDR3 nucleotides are TGTGCCTGGACTAGCGGGTTGTCCGGGGAGCTGTTTTTT.

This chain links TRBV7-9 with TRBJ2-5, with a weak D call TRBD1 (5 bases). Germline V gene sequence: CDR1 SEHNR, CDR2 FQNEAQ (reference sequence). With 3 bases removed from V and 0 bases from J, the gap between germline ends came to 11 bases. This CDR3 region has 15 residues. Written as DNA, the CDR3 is TGTGCCAGCAGCTTGCCGACAGTAAACCAAGAGACCCAGTACTTC. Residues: CASSLPTVNQETQYF.

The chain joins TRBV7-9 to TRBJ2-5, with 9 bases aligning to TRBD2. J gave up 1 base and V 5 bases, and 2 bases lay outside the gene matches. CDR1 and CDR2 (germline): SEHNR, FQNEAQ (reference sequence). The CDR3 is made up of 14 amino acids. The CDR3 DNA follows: TGTGCCAGCAGCCGACTAGCGGTCCAAGAGACCCAGTACTTC. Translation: CASSRLAVQETQYF.

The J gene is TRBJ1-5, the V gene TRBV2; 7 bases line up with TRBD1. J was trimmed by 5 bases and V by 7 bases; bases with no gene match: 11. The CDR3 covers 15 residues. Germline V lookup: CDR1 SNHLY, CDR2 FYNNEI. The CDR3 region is CASTGLGRGDQPQHF. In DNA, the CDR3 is TGTGCCAGCACCGGCCTGGGCAGGGGGGATCAGCCCCAGCATTTT. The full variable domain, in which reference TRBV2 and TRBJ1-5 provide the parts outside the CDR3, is EPEVTQTPSHQVTQMGQEVILRCVPISNHLYFYWYRQILGQKVEFLVSFYNNEISEKSEIFDDQFSVERPDGSNFTLKIRSTKLEDSAMYFCASTGLGRGDQPQHFGDGTRLSIL.

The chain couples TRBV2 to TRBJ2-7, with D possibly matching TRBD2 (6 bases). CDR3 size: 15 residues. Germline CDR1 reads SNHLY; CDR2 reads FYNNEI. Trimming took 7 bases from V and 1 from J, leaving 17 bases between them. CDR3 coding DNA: TGTGCCAGCACTGGCGGGACGCTCCTGTCCTACGAGCAGTACTTC. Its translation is CASTGGTLLSYEQYF.